The 32 T cell receptor beta chains below all came from one sample that was sequenced in a study of radiation and T cells in renal cell carcinoma. Some clones are missing from TCRdb's copy, which holds only in-frame ones; the method was immunoSEQ multiplex PCR. The sample yields roughly 78,000 clones, 82% seen once. Sample time point: blood 2 weeks post-SBRT. The treatment here: 15 Gy SBRT to primary tumor, nephrectomy 4 weeks later. Sequencing used blood, obtained from a patient whose treatment included radiotherapy and nephrectomy. The receptors stem from a man in his fifties or sixties with renal cell carcinoma.

This rearrangement joins TRBV7-8 to TRBJ1-4; D is perhaps TRBD1 (6 bases). This CDR3 region has 15 residues. V dropped 1 base and J dropped 8 bases, with 14 bases sitting between them. CDR1 is SGHVS and CDR2 is FQNEAQ in the germline V gene. The chain's CDR3 is CASSLVAGEGEKLFF. The CDR3 DNA is TGTGCCAGCAGCTTAGTCGCAGGGGAAGGAGAAAAACTGTTTTTT.

The sample holds a few counts of this clone. This chain connects TRBV7-9 to TRBJ2-1; tentative D call: TRBD2 (6 bases). V was cut by 2 bases and J by 5 bases, with 13 bases left in between. The CDR3 runs 15 residues. The germline gives CDR1 SEHNR, CDR2 FQNEAQ (reference sequence). The CDR3 sequence is CASSLRGRPHNEQFF. DNA of the CDR3: TGTGCCAGCAGCTTACGTGGGAGGCCTCACAATGAGCAGTTCTTC.

The chain uses TRBV6-1 and TRBJ1-1; no reliable D call. The germline V and J ends were trimmed by 2 bases and 7 bases, with 14 bases remaining between them. The CDR3 covers 14 residues. Per the germline V gene, CDR1 is MNHNS and CDR2 is SASEGT. CDR3 DNA: TGTGCCAGCAGTGAAAATGGCAGGAGGAGTGAAGCTTTCTTT. It yields the protein CASSENGRRSEAFF.

The rearrangement uses TRBV29-1 and TRBJ1-2, with 10 bases matching TRBD1. Trimming took 2 bases from V and 4 from J; bases not matched to a gene: 4. Germline-derived CDR1 and CDR2 are SQVTM and ANQGSEA. The CDR3 length is 14 residues. CDR3 residues: CSVEPGTGAYGYTF. In nucleotides, the CDR3 is TGCAGCGTTGAACCAGGGACAGGGGCCTATGGCTACACCTTC.

The gene calls are TRBV19 and TRBJ1-5; TRBD1 aligns across 11 bases. Germline V gene sequence: CDR1 LNHDA, CDR2 SQIVND (reference sequence). CDR3 length: 19 amino acids. Unmatched junction bases numbered 12, after V lost 5 bases and J lost 0 bases. This CDR3 is CASSPRDRGFFYSNQPQHF. The CDR3 DNA reads TGTGCCAGTAGTCCCAGGGACAGGGGGTTTTTCTATAGCAATCAGCCCCAGCATTTT.

Remarks on this clone: Additional DNA sequences in this sample encode the identical CDR3. This chain uses TRBV10-3 with TRBJ2-7, with D unclear. V was shortened by 0 bases and J by 3 bases, with 3 bases between the two germline ends. The CDR3 is made up of 12 amino acids. Per the germline V gene, CDR1 is ENHRY and CDR2 is SYGVKD. This CDR3 reads CAISESGYEQYF. The CDR3 bases are TGTGCCATCAGTGAGTCGGGCTACGAGCAGTACTTC.

The V gene is TRBV28, the J gene TRBJ2-1; 8 positions match TRBD2. Germline V gene data show CDR1 as MDHEN and CDR2 as SYDVKM. The V segment lost 5 bases and the J segment 3 bases; nucleotides outside the gene matches: 6. This CDR3 is built from 15 residues. The CDR3 nucleotides are TGTGCCAGCAGTCGAGAGCGGGAGTTCTACAATGAGCAGTTCTTC. Its translation is CASSREREFYNEQFF.

The chain combines TRBV7-9 with TRBJ2-7, with a weak D call TRBD1 (6 bases). There are 14 residues in the CDR3. V was clipped by 5 bases and J by 5 bases, with 16 bases between them. Germline CDR1 reads SEHNR; CDR2 reads FQNEAQ (reference sequence). As DNA, the CDR3 is TGTGCCAGCAGCCTAGACAAGGGGGTCCACGAGCAGTACTTC. This gives the protein CASSLDKGVHEQYF.

The gene calls are TRBV11-2 and TRBJ1-4, with 7 bases fitting TRBD1. V lost 2 bases to trimming and J lost 7 bases; unmatched junction nucleotides: 10. Germline CDR1 reads SGHAT; CDR2 reads FQNNGV. The length of the CDR3 is 16 residues. The DNA for the CDR3 is TGTGCCAGCAGCTTATTAGGGACAGCCGGGGGTGAAAAACTGTTTTTT. Its translation is CASSLLGTAGGEKLFF.

The chain recombines TRBV27 with TRBJ2-1, with D unclear. In germline, CDR1 is MNHEY, CDR2 SMNVEV (reference sequence). The germline V and J ends were trimmed by 0 bases and 6 bases, with 9 bases remaining between them. There are 14 residues in the CDR3. The CDR3 DNA follows: TGTGCCAGCAGTTTATCACCCCCCGGCAATGAGCAGTTCTTC. Its protein product is CASSLSPPGNEQFF.

The chain couples TRBV4-2 to TRBJ1-2, with D unclear. Trimming stripped 0 bases from V and 6 bases from J, with 14 bases between. Looked up from germline, CDR1 is LGHNA and CDR2 is YNFKEQ. CDR3 length: 15 residues. CDR3 in amino acids: CASSQDWAGFNGYTF. CDR3 nucleotides: TGTGCCAGCAGCCAAGATTGGGCGGGGTTCAATGGCTACACCTTC.

This clone was seen a single time. The chain couples TRBV28 to TRBJ1-1; 9 nucleotides agree with TRBD1. Germline V gene sequence: CDR1 MDHEN, CDR2 SYDVKM. This CDR3 is built from 14 residues. The trim removed 5 bases at V and 4 bases at J, leaving 5 bases unmatched. CDR3 residues: CASSGTGPGTEAFF. CDR3 sequence (DNA): TGTGCCAGCAGTGGGACAGGGCCGGGCACTGAAGCTTTCTTT.

This clone was counted a single time. The gene calls are TRBV9 and TRBJ2-3; the D gene is possibly TRBD2 (5 bases). The CDR3 is 15 amino acids. Germline CDR1 and CDR2: SGDLS and YYNGEE. The V and J ends lost 3 bases and 1 base respectively, with 12 bases between them. CDR3 residues: CASSAREPRTDTQYF. The CDR3 coding sequence is TGTGCCAGCAGCGCGAGGGAACCACGCACAGATACGCAGTATTTT. Filled out from reference TRBV9 and TRBJ2-3, the complete variable domain reads DSGVTQTPKHLITATGQRVTLRCSPRSGDLSVYWYQQSLDQGLQFLIQYYNGEERAKGNILERFSAQQFPDLHSELNLSSLELGDSALYFCASSAREPRTDTQYFGPGTRLTVL.

Comments on this clone: This sample also contains other DNA sequences that code for the same CDR3. CDR3 sequence: CASSGTGSGNTIYF. The CDR3 region has the DNA TGTGCCAGCAGTGGGACAGGGTCCGGAAACACCATATATTTT. J is TRBJ1-3 and V is TRBV6-1; 8 bases agree with TRBD1. Trimming removed 4 bases from V and 4 bases from J; junction bases left unmatched: 3. Germline lookup yields CDR1 MNHNS and CDR2 SASEGT. The CDR3 has 14 amino acids.

In DNA, the CDR3 is TGTGCCAGTAGTATGGGTGGGTCGAACGTCCAAGCTGATACGCAGTATTTT. Residues: CASSMGGSNVQADTQYF. The chain recombines TRBV19 with TRBJ2-3, with D uncertain. The CDR3 runs 17 residues. Trimming removed 3 bases from V and 6 bases from J, with 22 bases in between. In germline, CDR1 is LNHDA, CDR2 SQIVND (reference sequence).

In its sample, this clone was seen a few times. This rearrangement joins TRBV6-1 to TRBJ2-2; weak D call: TRBD2 (5 bases). The V end was cut by 3 bases, the J end by 6 bases, with 11 bases between. The CDR3 is 14 residues long. CDR1 and CDR2 from the germline V gene are MNHNS and SASEGT. The CDR3 is CASSDAGKSGELFF. The CDR3 DNA reads as TGTGCCAGCAGTGACGCCGGGAAGTCCGGGGAGCTGTTTTTT.

CDR3 in DNA: TGCAGCGTTGTGGTCCGGAAGGGAACTTACTACGAGCAGTACTTC. Its translation is CSVVVRKGTYYEQYF. The chain joins TRBV29-1 to TRBJ2-7; no definite D call. Germline CDR1 SQVTM, CDR2 ANQGSEA. The CDR3 extends over 15 amino acids. The ends were cut back, 4 bases at V and 3 bases at J, with 19 bases in the middle.

This clone appeared a single time. V usage is TRBV19 and J usage is TRBJ2-5; TRBD1 matches 7 bases. The length of the CDR3 is 13 residues. Germline-derived CDR1 and CDR2 are LNHDA and SQIVND (reference sequence). Trimming took 6 bases from V and 4 from J; bases not matched to a gene: 5. The CDR3 loop is CASSTRDRETQYF. CDR3 coding DNA: TGTGCCAGTAGCACCCGGGACAGAGAGACCCAGTACTTC.

The V call is TRBV14, the J call TRBJ2-7; D uncertain. The CDR3 runs to 13 residues. Trimming took off 4 bases at V and 6 bases at J, with 13 bases between the two ends. Germline V gene lookup returns CDR1 SGHDN and CDR2 FVKESK. The DNA for the CDR3 is TGTGCCAGCAGCCCGGAGTCGGGTCGCGAGCAGTACTTC. Translation gives CASSPESGREQYF.

The chain is built from TRBV20-1 and TRBJ2-7, with a weak D call TRBD2 (5 bases). This CDR3 has 11 amino acids. CDR1 and CDR2 from the germline V gene are DFQATT and SNEGSKA (reference sequence). The V and J ends lost 8 bases and 1 base respectively, with 9 bases between them. The CDR3 sequence is CSLRDSYEQYF. The CDR3 DNA sequence: TGCAGTCTCCGGGATTCCTACGAGCAGTACTTC.

This rearrangement joins TRBV6-1 to TRBJ2-7; D is tentatively TRBD1 or TRBD2 (5 bases each). V was pared by 4 bases and J by 2 bases, with 12 bases between. In germline, CDR1 is MNHNS, CDR2 SASEGT. The CDR3 covers 14 residues. CDR3 amino acids: CASSVGVGTYEQYF. DNA for the CDR3: TGTGCCAGCAGTGTGGGGGTGGGTACCTACGAGCAGTACTTC.

As concerns this clone: One end of the junction does not line up with germline, which may come from a read error. The J gene is TRBJ2-3, the V gene TRBV25-1, with D possibly being TRBD1 (5 bases). CDR1 is MGHDK and CDR2 is SYGVNS in the germline V gene. This CDR3 has 14 amino acids. The CDR3 reads CASSERQSTGTQYF. In DNA, the CDR3 is TGTGCCAGCAGTGAAAGGCAGAGCACAGGTACGCAGTATTTT.

The chain recombines TRBV27 with TRBJ1-5, with 7 bases that match TRBD1. The CDR3 sequence is 14 residues long. Germline V CDR1 and CDR2: MNHEY, SMNVEV (reference sequence). Trimming at V came to 6 bases and at J to 1 base, leaving 3 bases not matched to a gene. DNA for the CDR3: TGTGCCAGCAGGGTACAGGGGAGCAATCAGCCCCAGCATTTT. Protein sequence: CASRVQGSNQPQHF.

This chain connects TRBV6-4 to TRBJ2-1; maybe TRBD2 (6 bases). CDR3 length: 13 amino acids. Germline lookup yields CDR1 MRHNA and CDR2 SNTAGT. Trimming cost V 8 bases and J 4 bases, with 12 bases left between them. The CDR3: CASGGREYNEQFF. Written as DNA, the CDR3 is TGTGCCAGCGGTGGACGGGAGTACAATGAGCAGTTCTTC.

The rearrangement links TRBV11-2 to TRBJ2-1; D gene ambiguous. The V end was cut by 3 bases, the J end by 6 bases, with 6 bases between. This CDR3 has 12 residues. Germline CDR1 reads SGHAT; CDR2 reads FQNNGV. The CDR3 coding sequence is TGTGCCAGCAGCTTGTCCATCAATGAGCAGTTCTTC. Translating gives CASSLSINEQFF. Full variable domain (outside the CDR3, taken from reference TRBV11-2 and TRBJ2-1): EAGVAQSPRYKIIEKRQSVAFWCNPISGHATLYWYQQILGQGPKLLIQFQNNGVVDDSQLPKDRFSAERLKGVDSTLKIQPAKLEDSAVYLCASSLSINEQFFGPGTRLTVL.

This clone occurred once. V gene TRBV18 combines with J gene TRBJ2-1, with 8 positions matching TRBD1. The germline CDR1 and CDR2 sequences are KGHSH and LQKENI. The ends lost 4 bases at V and 6 bases at J; junction bases unmatched: 11. The CDR3 consists of 16 residues. This CDR3 reads CASSRRGTGGGNEQFF. CDR3 sequence (DNA): TGTGCCAGCTCACGACGCGGGACAGGTGGAGGCAATGAGCAGTTCTTC.

This rearrangement joins TRBV28 to TRBJ2-3; 9 bases match TRBD1. Trimming took 11 bases from V and 8 from J; bases not matched to a gene: 14. Germline CDR1 reads MDHEN; CDR2 reads SYDVKM. The CDR3 sequence is 14 residues long. CDR3 protein: CAAPGTGPFFTQYF. The DNA of the CDR3 is TGTGCCGCGCCCGGGACAGGGCCTTTTTTTACGCAGTATTTT.

A remark on this clone: One end of the junction is discordant with germline, which a read error may explain. The chain recombines TRBV28 with TRBJ2-1; TRBD2 is a possible D gene (5 bases). CDR3 length: 12 residues. Per germline, CDR1 MDHEN and CDR2 SYDVKM. The CDR3 DNA follows: TGTGCCAGCAGTTTTTCCAGAGGGTATTGGGTCTTC. It translates to CASSFSRGYWVF.

This clone was counted a few times. This rearrangement joins TRBV5-5 to TRBJ1-4; no clear D gene. V was trimmed by 5 bases and J by 8 bases, leaving 13 bases between them. Germline values: CDR1 SGHKS, CDR2 YYEKEE (reference sequence). There are 13 residues in the CDR3. The CDR3 nucleotides read TGTGCCAGCAGTTTGCGCGGGAGGGAAAAACTGTTTTTT. It is translated as CASSLRGREKLFF.

The rearrangement joins TRBV27 to TRBJ2-7, with TRBD1 matching 9 bases. From germline, CDR1 is MNHEY and CDR2 SMNVEV (reference sequence). The CDR3 is 15 residues long. With V trimmed by 3 bases and J by 4 bases, 7 bases remained unmatched. CDR3 residues: CASSFYRGPAYEQYF. CDR3 coding DNA: TGTGCCAGCAGTTTCTACAGGGGGCCTGCGTACGAGCAGTACTTC.

This clone was seen a few times. The chain is built from TRBV7-2 and TRBJ1-1, with D hard to call. With 5 bases removed from V and 4 bases from J, the gap between germline ends came to 14 bases. CDR1 and CDR2 from the germline V gene are SGHTA and FQGNSA. The length of the CDR3 is 14 residues. The CDR3 spells CASSLVAEGTEAFF. The CDR3, as DNA: TGTGCCAGCAGCCTGGTGGCAGAGGGCACTGAAGCTTTCTTT.

This chain connects TRBV11-2 to TRBJ2-7, with D unclear. The length of the CDR3 is 13 residues. The germline V and J ends were trimmed by 5 bases and 3 bases, with 11 bases remaining between them. Germline CDR1 SGHAT, CDR2 FQNNGV. The CDR3 sequence is CASSRNFNYEQYF. The CDR3 region has the DNA TGTGCCAGCAGCCGAAACTTTAACTACGAGCAGTACTTC.